The 20 T cell receptor beta chains listed next were all sequenced from one sample in a study of shared T cell receptors in the human thymus. TCRdb's table, derived via immunoSEQ multiplex PCR, lists solely in-frame clones and lacks some. The sample records more than 550,000 clones, 80% to 90% being singletons. The sample was also linked to a second study, of human thymus T cells.

Sequencing was carried out using thymocytes. All receptors come from a girl under three years old with a congenital heart defect.

This sequence joins TRBV11-2 and TRBJ1-6; no firm D call. Germline V gene lookup returns CDR1 SGHAT and CDR2 FQNNGV. Trimming left V 2 bases short and J 0 bases short, with 8 bases between. The length of the CDR3 is 16 residues. The CDR3 is CASSLRLSSYNSPLHF. The DNA for the CDR3 is TGTGCCAGCAGCTTACGCCTGAGCTCCTATAATTCACCCCTCCACTTT.

The chain couples TRBV6-5 to TRBJ1-1; TRBD1 matches 7 bases. The CDR3 totals 16 residues. The germline gives CDR1 MNHEY, CDR2 SVGAGI. V lost 0 bases, J lost 2 bases, and 6 bases stayed unmatched. The chain's CDR3 is CASSYSKGQPNTEAFF. As DNA, the CDR3 is TGTGCCAGCAGTTACTCGAAGGGACAGCCAAACACTGAAGCTTTCTTT.

The chain carries TRBV5-6 and TRBJ2-2; 13 nucleotides line up with TRBD2. J lost 4 bases, V lost 0 bases, and 3 bases had no gene match. Germline V gene sequence: CDR1 SGHDT, CDR2 YYEEEE. There are 17 residues in the CDR3. CDR3 region: CASSLGTSGGCTGELFF. CDR3 DNA sequence: TGTGCCAGCAGCTTGGGGACTAGCGGGGGCTGCACCGGGGAGCTGTTTTTT.

The chain joins TRBV5-4 to TRBJ2-3, with 8 nucleotides matching TRBD1. CDR3 size: 15 residues. J gave up 4 bases and V 3 bases, and 7 bases lay outside the gene matches. Germline-derived CDR1 and CDR2 are SGHNT and YYREEE (reference sequence). As DNA, the CDR3 is TGTGCCAGCAGCTACGGGACAGGAGGTCCAGATACGCAGTATTTT. This codes for CASSYGTGGPDTQYF.

This clone was counted once. The chain has TRBV11-1 and TRBJ1-3; possible D gene TRBD1, 5 bases. The CDR3 runs to 16 residues. Germline V lookup: CDR1 SGHAT, CDR2 FQDESV (reference sequence). The V gene lost 3 bases and the J gene lost 0 bases, with 12 bases spanning the gap. DNA of the CDR3: TGTGCCAGCAGCTTGGCGACAGCCTTCTCTGGAAACACCATATATTTT. Its translation is CASSLATAFSGNTIYF. The full variable domain, with the rest looked up from reference TRBV11-1 and TRBJ1-3, is EAEVAQSPRYKITEKSQAVAFWCDPISGHATLYWYRQILGQGPELLVQFQDESVVDDSQLPKDRFSAERLKGVDSTLKIQPAELGDSAMYLCASSLATAFSGNTIYFGEGSWLTVV.

The rearrangement links TRBV21-1 to TRBJ2-1; the D call TRBD2 from the table was never checked on the DNA. TRBV21-1 is a documented pseudogene. This CDR3 is 17 amino acids long. In nucleotides, the CDR3 is TGTGCCAGCAGCAAGAGGCGGGGGGGCCTGGCCCACAATGAGCAGTTCTTC. This encodes CASSKRRGGLAHNEQFF.

This chain connects TRBV6-5 to TRBJ2-3, with unresolved D. Germline CDR1 and CDR2: MNHEY and SVGAGI. The CDR3 runs 15 residues. V was pared by 0 bases and J by 1 base, with 8 bases between. The chain's CDR3 is CASSYSARGTDTQYF. As DNA, the CDR3 is TGTGCCAGCAGTTACTCCGCCCGGGGCACAGATACGCAGTATTTT.

J is TRBJ2-2 and V is TRBV6-6, with 8 bases matching TRBD1. CDR3 length equals 15 residues. From germline, CDR1 is MNHNY and CDR2 SVGAGI (reference sequence). Losses at the gene ends were 6 bases for V and 5 bases for J; bases not matched to a gene: 8. CDR3 DNA: TGTGCCAGCAGCCTCCGACAGGGGATTACCGGGGAGCTGTTTTTT. Translation: CASSLRQGITGELFF.

The chain links TRBV2 to TRBJ2-7; 8 bases are a match to TRBD1. The CDR3 length is 14 residues. Germline lookup yields CDR1 SNHLY and CDR2 FYNNEI. Trimming at V came to 5 bases and at J to 6 bases, leaving 9 bases not matched to a gene. CDR3 sequence reads: CASSTGQGRGEQYF. Written as DNA, the CDR3 is TGTGCCAGCAGTACAGGACAGGGTCGGGGCGAGCAGTACTTC.

The chain links TRBV7-2 to TRBJ1-1, with D hard to call. The CDR3 is 14 amino acids. Trimming stripped 4 bases from V and 0 bases from J, with 9 bases between. The V gene's germline CDR1 is SGHTA and CDR2 FQGNSA. The CDR3 reads CASSSWTVNTEAFF. CDR3 DNA: TGTGCCAGCAGCTCCTGGACTGTGAACACTGAAGCTTTCTTT.

This chain joins TRBV5-5 and TRBJ2-1; a weak D match, TRBD1 (6 bases). Germline V gene sequence: CDR1 SGHKS, CDR2 YYEKEE (reference sequence). V gave up 2 bases and J gave up 8 bases, with 17 bases separating them. The CDR3 is made up of 15 amino acids. This chain's CDR3 is CASSFPLRQAHEQFF. The CDR3 nucleotides are TGTGCCAGCAGCTTCCCTCTAAGACAGGCCCATGAGCAGTTCTTC.

About this clone itself: Other DNA sequences in this sample translate to the same CDR3. The rearrangement links TRBV5-6 to TRBJ2-7, with a tentative D call TRBD1 (6 bases). The CDR3 has 12 residues. Germline-derived CDR1 and CDR2 are SGHDT and YYEEEE. V shed 4 bases and J shed 5 bases, with 10 bases lying between them. The CDR3 nucleotides are TGTGCCAGCAGCACCACAGGGAACGAGCAGTACTTC. It specifies CASSTTGNEQYF.

The CDR3 nucleotides are TGTGCCAGCAGCGTGGAGGGACAGCGCAATCAGCCCCAGCATTTT. Translated: CASSVEGQRNQPQHF. J is TRBJ1-5 and V is TRBV9, with 7 bases that match TRBD1. Trimming took 2 bases from V and 2 from J; bases not matched to a gene: 4. CDR3 length equals 15 residues. From germline, CDR1 is SGDLS and CDR2 YYNGEE.

The chain couples TRBV29-1 to TRBJ2-5, with D maybe TRBD2 (6 bases). This CDR3 region has 17 residues. The V and J ends lost 3 bases and 7 bases respectively, with 27 bases between them. Germline V gives CDR1 SQVTM, CDR2 ANQGSEA. The CDR3 loop reads CSVDYLKGERAGRTQYF. CDR3 nucleotides: TGCAGCGTTGATTATCTAAAAGGGGAGCGGGCCGGGAGGACCCAGTACTTC.

The chain combines TRBV2 with TRBJ2-2, with D maybe TRBD2 (5 bases). Germline lookup yields CDR1 SNHLY and CDR2 FYNNEI. The V gene lost 2 bases and the J gene lost 0 bases, with 10 bases spanning the gap. This CDR3 region has 16 residues. DNA for the CDR3: TGTGCCAGCAGTGAACCTGACGGGGCGAACACCGGGGAGCTGTTTTTT. Translation: CASSEPDGANTGELFF.

The gene calls are TRBV18 and TRBJ2-1; tentative D call: TRBD1 (7 bases). The CDR3 runs to 15 residues. In germline, CDR1 is KGHSH, CDR2 LQKENI. V was trimmed by 1 base and J by 9 bases, leaving 16 bases between them. The CDR3 nucleotides read TGTGCCAGCTCACCACTTGACAGGGCGGGAAGTGAGCAGTTCTTC. As protein: CASSPLDRAGSEQFF.

The chain has TRBV6-6 and TRBJ2-1, with D possibly TRBD1 on 5 matching bases. From germline, CDR1 is MNHNY and CDR2 SVGAGI (reference sequence). V was shortened by 0 bases and J by 0 bases, with 9 bases between the two germline ends. CDR3 length: 16 amino acids. The CDR3 loop reads CASSYSGRSSYNEQFF. The DNA of the CDR3 is TGTGCCAGCAGTTACTCGGGGCGAAGCTCCTACAATGAGCAGTTCTTC.

The chain uses TRBV7-2 and TRBJ1-5, with 7 bases identical to TRBD1. With 4 bases clipped from V and 6 bases from J, the junction kept 9 bases outside the gene matches. This CDR3 has 15 residues. CDR1 is SGHTA, CDR2 FQGNSA, per germline. This CDR3 is CASSSQGDSAQPQHF. CDR3 nucleotide sequence: TGTGCCAGCAGCTCCCAGGGGGACTCGGCTCAGCCCCAGCATTTT.

A single count supports this clone. The chain carries TRBV5-8 and TRBJ2-3, with 10 bases fitting TRBD2. The V gene end was trimmed by 10 bases and the J gene end by 4 bases; junction bases not matched to a gene: 9. The CDR3 is made up of 14 amino acids. Germline lookup yields CDR1 SGHTS and CDR2 YDEGEE. For the CDR3, the DNA is TGTGCCGTAAGTGGGCTAGCGGGGGCAGATACGCAGTATTTT. It codes for CAVSGLAGADTQYF.

The CDR3 DNA reads TGTGCCAGCAGCGTTTCTCCCCCAAGGGACAGGACCACAGATACGCAGTATTTT. Amino acid sequence: CASSVSPPRDRTTDTQYF. The chain links TRBV9 to TRBJ2-3, with 8 bases identical to TRBD1. J gave up 2 bases and V 2 bases, and 13 bases lay outside the gene matches. The germline V gene encodes CDR1 SGDLS and CDR2 YYNGEE. This CDR3 region has 18 residues.